This TCR beta chain was sequenced in a study of T-cell memory formation after mild COVID-19. For the study at large: The two donors had largely donor-specific TCR clusters.

Barcoded TCR alpha and TCR beta cDNA libraries with UMIs came from 5'RACE using constant-segment primers. TCRdb reprocessed the 5' RACE reads with MiXCR, giving one entry per CDR3 protein. The table records 350,000 to 500,000 distinct CDR3 sequences, 15% to 20% of them present only once. Concerning this clonotype: Its antigen is undetermined.

Overall study findings and caveats: The appearance of some responding clones in pre-infection memory suggested that cross-reactive memory joined. Among clones contracting day 15 to 85, CD4/CD8 was balanced, whereas later expanders leaned CD4+.

Trimming removed 2 bases from V and 3 bases from J, with 28 bases in between. The germline CDR1 and CDR2 sequences are MNHNS and SASEGT. The CDR3 is made up of 20 amino acids. The V and J genes are TRBV6-1 and TRBJ1-2; D possibly corresponds to TRBD1 (5 bases). The receptor's source is an adult woman who had mild COVID-19 (a few samples of this study predate the infection). Cell type and time point are not known. Sequenced sample: PBMCs or a T cell subset sorted from them (not recorded which). The CDR3 loop reads CASSESGVGDSTLSYYGYTF. The CDR3 DNA reads as TGTGCCAGCAGTGAATCGGGAGTTGGGGACTCCACCTTGAGTTACTATGGCTACACCTTC.